The clone carrying this T cell receptor beta chain counts as medium-sized. The record originates from a study of metastatic and nonmetastatic thyroid tumors. Study-wide background: Comparison of repertoires was carried out across blood and tumor or nodule tissue from malignant and benign thyroid patients.

No patient received treatment before thyroid surgery. Germline loops: CDR1 MGHRA, CDR2 YSYEKL. Trimming took off 3 bases at V and 8 bases at J, with 19 bases between the two ends. The CDR3 covers 15 residues. As processed by the authors: Built for papillary thyroid cancer, a distant-metastasis classifier drew on CDR3 differences across clinicopathological groups. TCRdb re-called the PCR reads through MiXCR. The V and J calls and clone size are TCRdb's, not the authors'. The table lists around 10,000 clones, approximately 12% of them singletons, with roughly 12% in the top ten. This TCR was sampled from a female donor with papillary thyroid cancer or a benign thyroid nodule (not recorded which). Some clones in this sample may be carry-over from other donors' samples. The sequenced material came from blood. V usage is TRBV4-1 and J usage is TRBJ1-2, with D tentatively TRBD1 (5 bases). The CDR3 nucleotides are TGCGCCAGCAGCCAGGGAGCAGGGCGTCTTGGGGGCTACACCTTC. The encoded protein is CASSQGAGRLGGYTF.